These 18 T cell receptor beta chains originate from one sample sequenced in a study of cytomegalovirus exposure and HLA in healthy donors (dated by TCRdb to 2015 to 2018). Library preparation used the immunoSEQ multiplex PCR assay. For the multiplex PCR, a mixture combining 60 forward primers for TCR Vbeta segments and 13 reverse primers for TCR Jbeta segments was used. The table comes from immuneACCESS by way of TCRdb, which keeps in-frame sequences with V and J called. Part of the clones is missing from these tables; in studies checked, under half for an unresolved V gene and the rest for unknown reasons. The sample table lists about 21,000 clones, around 77% of them with a count of one. Approximately 7.4% of the sample is in the top ten clones. Sample: PBMCs. Receptors originate from a man in his fifties or sixties in good health and CMV-seronegative.

CDR3 in amino acids: CASSLFLGPGNTIYF. Here the CDR3 DNA reads TGTGCCAGCAGTTTATTCTTGGGCCCTGGAAACACCATATATTTT. The chain couples TRBV28 to TRBJ1-3, with D unresolved. Germline CDR1 and CDR2: MDHEN and SYDVKM. V was cut by 1 base and J by 2 bases, with 9 bases left in between. This CDR3 spans 15 amino acids.

This clone was seen more than once but under ten times. The V and J genes are TRBV2 and TRBJ1-1; D is unclear. This CDR3 is 12 amino acids long. Germline V lookup: CDR1 SNHLY, CDR2 FYNNEI. Trimming cost V 6 bases and J 11 bases, with 16 bases left between them. The CDR3 is CASSGDGVRAFF. CDR3 in DNA: TGTGCCAGCAGCGGAGACGGGGTCAGGGCTTTCTTT.

V usage is TRBV7-2 and J usage is TRBJ1-1; D is unresolved. This CDR3 has 13 residues. Trimming cost V 5 bases and J 6 bases, with 13 bases left between them. Germline V gives CDR1 SGHTA, CDR2 FQGNSA. The CDR3 region has the DNA TGTGCCAGCAGCAGGAGGGCAGGATCTGAAGCTTTCTTT. Amino acids: CASSRRAGSEAFF.

The CDR3, as DNA: TGTGCCACCAGCAGAGAATCCCTAGCGGGGTCCTACGAGCAGTACTTC. This codes for CATSRESLAGSYEQYF. The chain recombines TRBV15 with TRBJ2-5, with TRBD2 matching over 9 bases. The DNA matches TRBJ2-7 better at its end, which makes the J call doubtful. CDR1 LNHNV and CDR2 YYDKDF come from the germline V gene (reference sequence). The CDR3 extends over 16 amino acids.

The rearrangement uses TRBV7-9 and TRBJ2-7; 8 nucleotides match TRBD2. This CDR3 spans 14 amino acids. Germline trimming cut 1 base from V and 6 bases from J; bases unmatched to any gene: 5. From germline, CDR1 is SEHNR and CDR2 FQNEAQ (reference sequence). CDR3 loop: CASSLDGTSGEQYF. The CDR3 nucleotides are TGTGCCAGCAGCTTAGATGGGACTAGTGGCGAGCAGTACTTC. The variable domain in full, completed from reference TRBV7-9 and TRBJ2-7, reads DTGVSQNPRHKITKRGQNVTFRCDPISEHNRLYWYRQTLGQGPEFLTYFQNEAQLEKSRLLSDRFSAERPKGSFSTLEIQRTEQGDSAMYLCASSLDGTSGEQYFGPGTRLTVT.

The rearrangement links TRBV14 to TRBJ2-7; 12 nucleotides line up with TRBD2. V lost 1 base and J lost 4; bases outside the gene matches: 11. The CDR3 covers 18 residues. Germline CDR1 and CDR2: SGHDN and FVKESK. CDR3 sequence reads: CASSQGTSGVVPLYEQYF. In DNA form, the CDR3 reads TGTGCCAGCAGCCAAGGGACTAGCGGGGTGGTTCCCCTTTACGAGCAGTACTTC.

This clone has a handful of counts. The V call is TRBV5-4, the J call TRBJ1-1; 8 nucleotides match TRBD1. This CDR3 is built from 15 residues. V dropped 4 bases and J dropped 5; count of bases not matched to a gene: 10. Germline assignment: CDR1 SGHNT and CDR2 YYREEE (reference sequence). CDR3 nucleotides: TGTGCCAGCAGCCGGCAGGGGGCGCGTTCGACTGAAGCTTTCTTT. Protein: CASSRQGARSTEAFF. Combining the CDR3 with reference TRBV5-4 and TRBJ1-1 gives the whole variable domain ETGVTQSPTHLIKTRGQQVTLRCSSQSGHNTVSWYQQALGQGPQFIFQYYREEENGRGNFPPRFSGLQFPNYSSELNVNALELDDSALYLCASSRQGARSTEAFFGQGTRLTVV.

About this clone: Other DNA sequences in this specimen translate into the identical CDR3. The chain carries TRBV5-1 and TRBJ1-5, with no clear D. Trimming removed 2 bases from V and 5 bases from J, with 11 bases in between. Germline loops: CDR1 SGHRS, CDR2 YFSETQ. This CDR3 is 14 amino acids long. CDR3 sequence: CASSLGGRDQPQHF. CDR3 nucleotides: TGCGCCAGCAGCTTAGGAGGTAGAGATCAGCCCCAGCATTTT.

Comments on this clone: The identical CDR3 is also encoded by other nucleotide sequences in the sample. The chain uses TRBV18 and TRBJ1-5; D is ambiguous. The germline V gene encodes CDR1 KGHSH and CDR2 LQKENI. V shed 2 bases and J shed 0 bases, with 5 bases lying between them. The CDR3 sequence is 14 residues long. The CDR3 DNA reads TGTGCCAGCTCACCAGGGCTTAGCAATCAGCCCCAGCATTTT. This sequence encodes CASSPGLSNQPQHF.

This clone has just a few counts. The CDR3: CASSRLRASEYTGELFF. The CDR3 nucleotides are TGCGCCAGCAGCCGCCTGCGTGCTAGCGAATACACCGGGGAGCTGTTTTTT. The gene calls are TRBV4-1 and TRBJ2-2, with D tentatively TRBD2 (6 bases). The V end lost 4 bases, the J end lost 3 bases, and 18 bases lay between the germline ends. Looked up from germline, CDR1 is MGHRA and CDR2 is YSYEKL. The CDR3 spans 17 residues.

V is TRBV4-2 and J is TRBJ2-5; TRBD2 matches at 9 bases. J gave up 5 bases and V 6 bases, and 7 bases lay outside the gene matches. The CDR3 consists of 14 residues. The germline gives CDR1 LGHNA, CDR2 YNFKEQ. The CDR3 here is CASRAAGGPETQYF. CDR3 in DNA: TGTGCCAGCAGAGCTGCGGGGGGGCCGGAGACCCAGTACTTC.

V usage is TRBV4-3 and J usage is TRBJ2-1, with TRBD2 identical over 7 bases. J gave up 0 bases and V 4 bases, and 18 bases lay outside the gene matches. Germline-derived CDR1 and CDR2 are LGHNA and YSLEER. The length of the CDR3 is 20 residues. In DNA form, the CDR3 reads TGCGCCAGCAGCCGGCGTGCCGGGAGGCTAGCGGTAACCTCCTACAATGAGCAGTTCTTC. Translated: CASSRRAGRLAVTSYNEQFF.

The chain has TRBV28 and TRBJ1-2, with TRBD1 identical over 7 bases. V gave up 11 bases and J gave up 2 bases; unmatched junction bases: 5. Germline V CDR1 and CDR2: MDHEN, SYDVKM. The CDR3 length is 12 residues. The DNA of the CDR3 is TGTGCCGTTCTGGGACAGAACTATGGCTACACCTTC. Translated, it gives CAVLGQNYGYTF.

The chain links TRBV6-1 to TRBJ2-3; 7 bases align to TRBD2. V lost 3 bases, J lost 5 bases, and 11 bases stayed unmatched. This CDR3 is built from 16 residues. Germline CDR1 and CDR2: MNHNS and SASEGT. The CDR3 protein is CASSETRGTRGDTQYF. The CDR3 region has the DNA TGTGCCAGCAGTGAGACGCGGGGGACCCGGGGAGATACGCAGTATTTT.

The rearrangement links TRBV7-2 to TRBJ2-5; D gene unclear. The CDR3 spans 13 residues. V was clipped by 1 base and J by 3 bases, with 6 bases between them. Germline lookup yields CDR1 SGHTA and CDR2 FQGNSA. CDR3 nucleotides: TGTGCCAGCAGCTTAGGACTCAAAGAGACCCAGTACTTC. This sequence encodes CASSLGLKETQYF.

The J gene is TRBJ2-1, the V gene TRBV19, with D unresolved. The CDR3 is 17 amino acids. V lost 4 bases, J lost 8 bases, and 24 bases lay in between. The V gene's germline CDR1 is LNHDA and CDR2 SQIVND (reference sequence). The CDR3 coding sequence is TGTGCCAGTAGTACCCTAAACCCGATTTCTCCCGAGGATGAGCAGTTCTTC. Protein product: CASSTLNPISPEDEQFF.

The rearrangement uses TRBV29-1 and TRBJ2-7; D gene ambiguous. The CDR3 consists of 12 residues. Trimming removed 7 bases at V and 0 bases at J, with 10 bases between. Germline CDR1 and CDR2: SQVTM and ANQGSEA. Written as DNA, the CDR3 is TGCAGCGCCGTTGCAGGCTCCTACGAGCAGTACTTC. It translates to CSAVAGSYEQYF.

The gene calls are TRBV6-5 and TRBJ2-5; D is ambiguous. The tail of the sequence fits TRBJ2-7 better, so the J call may be wrong. The CDR3 is 15 residues long. Germline V gene lookup returns CDR1 MNHEY and CDR2 SVGAGI. The chain's CDR3 is CASSYRGDGYYEQYF. In nucleotides, the CDR3 is TGTGCCAGCAGTTACAGAGGTGACGGATACTACGAGCAGTACTTC.